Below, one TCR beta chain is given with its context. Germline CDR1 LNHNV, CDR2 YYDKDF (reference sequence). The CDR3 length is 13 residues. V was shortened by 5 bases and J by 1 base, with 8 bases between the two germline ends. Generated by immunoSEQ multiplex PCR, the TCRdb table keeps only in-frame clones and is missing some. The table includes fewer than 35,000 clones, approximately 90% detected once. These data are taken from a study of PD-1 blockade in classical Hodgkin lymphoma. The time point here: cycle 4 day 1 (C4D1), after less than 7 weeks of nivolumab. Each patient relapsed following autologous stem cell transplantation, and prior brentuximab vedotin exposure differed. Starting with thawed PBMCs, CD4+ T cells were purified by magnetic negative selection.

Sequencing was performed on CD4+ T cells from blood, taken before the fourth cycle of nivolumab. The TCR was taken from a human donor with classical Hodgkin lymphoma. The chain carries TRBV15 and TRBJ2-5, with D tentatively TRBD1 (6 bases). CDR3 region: CATSLTGQETQYF. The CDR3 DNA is TGTGCCACCAGCCTGACAGGCCAAGAGACCCAGTACTTC.